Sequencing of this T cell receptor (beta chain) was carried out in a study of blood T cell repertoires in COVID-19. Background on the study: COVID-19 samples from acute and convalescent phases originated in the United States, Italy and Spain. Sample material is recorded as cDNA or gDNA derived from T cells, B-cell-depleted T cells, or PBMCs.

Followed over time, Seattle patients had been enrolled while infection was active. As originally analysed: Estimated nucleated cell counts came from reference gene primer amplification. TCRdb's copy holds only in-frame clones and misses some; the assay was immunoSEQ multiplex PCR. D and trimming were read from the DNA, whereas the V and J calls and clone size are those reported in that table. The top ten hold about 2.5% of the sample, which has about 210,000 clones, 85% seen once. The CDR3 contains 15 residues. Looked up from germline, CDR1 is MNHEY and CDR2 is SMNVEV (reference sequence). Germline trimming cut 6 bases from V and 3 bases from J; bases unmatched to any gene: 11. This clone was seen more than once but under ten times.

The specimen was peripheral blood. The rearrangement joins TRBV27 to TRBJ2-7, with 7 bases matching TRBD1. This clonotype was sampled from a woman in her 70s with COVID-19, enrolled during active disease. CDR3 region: CASSYKTGQYYEQYF. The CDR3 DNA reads TGTGCCAGCAGCTACAAGACGGGACAGTACTACGAGCAGTACTTC.